One sample yielded the 9 T cell receptor beta chains listed below, sequenced in a study of cytomegalovirus exposure and HLA in healthy donors. Vbeta (60) and Jbeta (13) primers were used in the PCR. Using immunoSEQ multiplex PCR, the repertoire was profiled, and TCRdb retains in-frame clones only, with some absent. The sample holds some 150,000 clones, 81% seen once. The sample consisted of PBMCs. Receptor source: a woman aged 18 to 35 in good health and CMV-seropositive.

The rearrangement links TRBV6-4 to TRBJ2-7; 7 nucleotides match TRBD1. This CDR3 is built from 16 residues. The germline CDR1 and CDR2 sequences are MRHNA and SNTAGT. Trimming cost V 6 bases and J 0 bases; bases outside gene matches: 11. CDR3 residues: CASRSPRDSLSYEQYF. The CDR3 DNA is TGTGCCAGCAGGAGCCCCCGGGACAGCCTCTCCTACGAGCAGTACTTC.

This clone was detected a few times. The rearrangement joins TRBV7-8 to TRBJ1-1; tentative D call: TRBD1 (5 bases). The germline V gene has CDR1 SGHVS and CDR2 FQNEAQ. The length of the CDR3 is 13 residues. The germline V and J ends were trimmed by 4 bases and 5 bases, with 11 bases remaining between them. The DNA for the CDR3 is TGTGCCAGCAGCTCCGGACAAACAACTGAAGCTTTCTTT. Protein product: CASSSGQTTEAFF.

On this clone: The junction and the germline gene differ at one end; a read error may be behind it. V gene TRBV5-4 combines with J gene TRBJ1-1; weak D call: TRBD1 (5 bases). This CDR3 is built from 16 residues. Per germline, CDR1 SGHNT and CDR2 YYREEE (reference sequence). The CDR3 region has the DNA TGCGCCAGCAGCCCGACCAGGGCTGAATTGAACACTGAAGCTTTCTTT. Translated, it gives CASSPTRAELNTEAFF.

A word on this clone: The same CDR3 also results from other DNA sequences found in this sample. The J gene is TRBJ1-2, the V gene TRBV4-1; 11 bases agree with TRBD1. J was trimmed by 0 bases and V by 3 bases; bases with no gene match: 3. The length of the CDR3 is 16 residues. Germline V gene sequence: CDR1 MGHRA, CDR2 YSYEKL. CDR3 sequence (DNA): TGCGCCAGCAGCCATCCGGGACAGGGGGCTAACTATGGCTACACCTTC. Translating it yields CASSHPGQGANYGYTF.

The gene calls are TRBV5-1 and TRBJ2-1; D gene unclear. The CDR3 has 15 amino acids. Germline CDR1 and CDR2: SGHRS and YFSETQ. V lost 0 bases and J lost 3, with 10 bases in between. This CDR3 is CASSLAGPLYNEQFF. DNA of the CDR3: TGCGCCAGCAGCTTGGCAGGCCCCCTCTACAATGAGCAGTTCTTC.

The CDR3 reads CASSREQYF. The CDR3 nucleotides are TGTGCCAGCAGCCGTGAGCAGTACTTC. J is TRBJ2-7 and V is TRBV5-8; D remains unclear. V shed 4 bases and J shed 7 bases, with 3 bases lying between them. CDR3 length equals 9 residues. Germline CDR1 reads SGHTS; CDR2 reads YDEGEE.

The chain employs TRBV2 and TRBJ2-2, with 9 bases fitting TRBD1. The CDR3 length is 15 residues. Germline V gives CDR1 SNHLY, CDR2 FYNNEI. The junction had 6 bases not matched to a gene; V was cut back by 6 bases and J by 4 bases. In DNA, the CDR3 is TGTGCCAGCAGCCGACAGGGGGGTGGCACCGGGGAGCTGTTTTTT. Its protein is CASSRQGGGTGELFF.

V and J are TRBV5-1 and TRBJ1-6; 8 bases align to TRBD1. The CDR3 is 15 residues long. V shed 0 bases, J shed 6 bases, and the junction held 2 bases outside the gene matches. The germline V gene encodes CDR1 SGHRS and CDR2 YFSETQ. This CDR3 is CASSLDQGANSPLHF. In DNA, the CDR3 is TGCGCCAGCAGCTTGGACCAGGGGGCTAATTCACCCCTCCACTTT.

This chain joins TRBV6-5 and TRBJ2-3, with 9 bases matching TRBD2. Germline assignment: CDR1 MNHEY and CDR2 SVGAGI. CDR3 length equals 12 residues. The V and J ends lost 6 bases and 10 bases, in that order; junction bases with no gene match: 5. CDR3 amino acids: CASSQTSGSQYF. Here the CDR3 DNA reads TGTGCCAGCAGCCAAACTAGCGGGTCGCAGTATTTT.